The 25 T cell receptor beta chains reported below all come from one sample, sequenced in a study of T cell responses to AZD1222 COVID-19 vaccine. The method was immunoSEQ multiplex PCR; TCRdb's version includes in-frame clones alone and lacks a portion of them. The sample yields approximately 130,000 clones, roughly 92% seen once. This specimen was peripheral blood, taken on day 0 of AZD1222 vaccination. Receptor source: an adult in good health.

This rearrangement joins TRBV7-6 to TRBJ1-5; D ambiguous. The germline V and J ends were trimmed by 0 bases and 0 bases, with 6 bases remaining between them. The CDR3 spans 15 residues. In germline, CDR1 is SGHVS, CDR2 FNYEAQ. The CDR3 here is CASSLAGYSNQPQHF. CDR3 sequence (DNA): TGTGCCAGCAGCTTAGCAGGATATAGCAATCAGCCCCAGCATTTT.

The CDR3 region is CASSLVLGDQPQHF. The CDR3 DNA is TGTGCCAGCAGCTTAGTGTTGGGCGATCAGCCCCAGCATTTT. The chain links TRBV7-2 to TRBJ1-5; the D is unclear. CDR1 is SGHTA, CDR2 FQGNSA, per germline. The CDR3 is made up of 14 amino acids. The V end was cut by 1 base, the J end by 5 bases, with 9 bases between. Using reference TRBV7-2 and TRBJ1-5 for the parts outside the CDR3, the full variable domain is GAGVSQSPSNKVTEKGKDVELRCDPISGHTALYWYRQSLGQGLEFLIYFQGNSAPDKSGLPSDRFSAERTGGSVSTLTIQRTQQEDSAVYLCASSLVLGDQPQHFGDGTRLSIL.

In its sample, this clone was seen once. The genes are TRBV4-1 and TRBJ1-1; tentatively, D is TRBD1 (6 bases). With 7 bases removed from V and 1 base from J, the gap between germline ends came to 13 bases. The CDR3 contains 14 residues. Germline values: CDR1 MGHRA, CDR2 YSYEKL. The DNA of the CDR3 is TGCGCCAGCACCTCGCGGGGACAGAACACTGAAGCTTTCTTT. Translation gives CASTSRGQNTEAFF.

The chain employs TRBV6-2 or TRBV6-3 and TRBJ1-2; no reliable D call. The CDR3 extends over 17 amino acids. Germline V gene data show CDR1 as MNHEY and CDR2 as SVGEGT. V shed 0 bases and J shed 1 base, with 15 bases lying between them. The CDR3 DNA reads TGTGCCAGCAGTTACTCTCTTGACACCTACCTTAACTATGGCTACACCTTC. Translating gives CASSYSLDTYLNYGYTF.

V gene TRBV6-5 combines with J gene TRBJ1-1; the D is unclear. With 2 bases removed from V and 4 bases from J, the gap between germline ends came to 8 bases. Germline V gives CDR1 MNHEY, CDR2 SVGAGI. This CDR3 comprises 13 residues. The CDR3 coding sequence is TGTGCCAGCAGTTACAAGTTTGGCACTGAAGCTTTCTTT. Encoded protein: CASSYKFGTEAFF.

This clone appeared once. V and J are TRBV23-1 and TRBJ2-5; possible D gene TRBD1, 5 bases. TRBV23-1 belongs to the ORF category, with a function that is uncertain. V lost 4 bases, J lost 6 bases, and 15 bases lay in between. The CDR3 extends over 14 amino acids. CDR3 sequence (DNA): TGCGCCAGCAGTCCCGGACAATTGTTGAAGACCCAGTACTTC. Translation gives CASSPGQLLKTQYF.

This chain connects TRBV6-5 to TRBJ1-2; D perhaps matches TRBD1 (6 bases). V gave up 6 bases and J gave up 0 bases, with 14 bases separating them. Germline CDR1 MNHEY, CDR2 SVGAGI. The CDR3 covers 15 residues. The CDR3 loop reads CASRTQGRPNYGYTF. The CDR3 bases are TGTGCCAGCAGAACCCAGGGGCGCCCTAACTATGGCTACACCTTC.

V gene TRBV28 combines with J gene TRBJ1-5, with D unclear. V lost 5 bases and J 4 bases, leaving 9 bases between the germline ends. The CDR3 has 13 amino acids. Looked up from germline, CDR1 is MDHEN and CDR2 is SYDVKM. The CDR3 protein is CASSLTLNQPQHF. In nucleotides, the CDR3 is TGTGCCAGCAGTCTCACCCTTAATCAGCCCCAGCATTTT.

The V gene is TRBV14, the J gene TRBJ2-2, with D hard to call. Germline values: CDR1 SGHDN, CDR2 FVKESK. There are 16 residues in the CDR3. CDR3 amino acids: CVLGQDGPLISGELFF. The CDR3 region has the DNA TGTGTCTTGGGTCAGGACGGGCCGTTAATCTCCGGGGAGCTGTTTTTT.

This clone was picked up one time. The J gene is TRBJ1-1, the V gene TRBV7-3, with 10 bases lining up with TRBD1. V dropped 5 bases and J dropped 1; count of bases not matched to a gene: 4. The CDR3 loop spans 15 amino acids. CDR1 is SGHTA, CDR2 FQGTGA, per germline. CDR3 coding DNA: TGTGCCAGCAGCCCCGGGACAGGGGCGAACACTGAAGCTTTCTTT. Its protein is CASSPGTGANTEAFF.

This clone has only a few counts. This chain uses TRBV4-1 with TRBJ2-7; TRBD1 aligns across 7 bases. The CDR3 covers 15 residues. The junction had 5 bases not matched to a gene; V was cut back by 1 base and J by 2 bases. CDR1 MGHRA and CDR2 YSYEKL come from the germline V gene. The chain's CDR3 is CASSQAGTDAYEQYF. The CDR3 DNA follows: TGCGCCAGCAGCCAAGCCGGGACAGACGCCTACGAGCAGTACTTC.

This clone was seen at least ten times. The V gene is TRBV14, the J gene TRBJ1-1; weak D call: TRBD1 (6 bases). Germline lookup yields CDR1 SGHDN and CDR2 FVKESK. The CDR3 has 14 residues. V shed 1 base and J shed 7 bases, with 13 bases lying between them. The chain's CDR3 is CASSQVGGGLEAFF. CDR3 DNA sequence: TGTGCCAGCAGCCAAGTAGGTGGGGGCCTTGAAGCTTTCTTT.

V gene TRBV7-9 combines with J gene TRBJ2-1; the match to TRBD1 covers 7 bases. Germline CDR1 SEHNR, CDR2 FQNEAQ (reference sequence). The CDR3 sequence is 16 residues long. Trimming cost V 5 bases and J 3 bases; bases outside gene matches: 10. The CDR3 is CASSPPADRVYNEQFF. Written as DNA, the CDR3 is TGTGCCAGCAGCCCGCCCGCCGACAGGGTCTACAATGAGCAGTTCTTC.

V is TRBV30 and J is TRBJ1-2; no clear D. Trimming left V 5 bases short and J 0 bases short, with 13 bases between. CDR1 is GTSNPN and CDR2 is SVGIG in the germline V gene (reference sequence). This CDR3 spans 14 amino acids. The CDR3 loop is CAWGTGGSNYGYTF. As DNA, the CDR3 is TGTGCCTGGGGAACGGGCGGTTCTAACTATGGCTACACCTTC. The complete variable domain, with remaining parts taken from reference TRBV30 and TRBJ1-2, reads SQTIHQWPATLVQPVGSPLSLECTVEGTSNPNLYWYRQAAGRGLQLLFYSVGIGQISSEVPQNLSASRPQDRQFILSSKKLLLSDSGFYLCAWGTGGSNYGYTFGSGTRLTVV.

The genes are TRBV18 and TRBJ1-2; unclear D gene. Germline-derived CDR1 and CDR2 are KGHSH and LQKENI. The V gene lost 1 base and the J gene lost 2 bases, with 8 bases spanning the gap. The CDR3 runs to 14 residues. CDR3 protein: CASSPREGNYGYTF. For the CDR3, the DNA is TGTGCCAGCTCACCACGAGAAGGGAACTATGGCTACACCTTC.

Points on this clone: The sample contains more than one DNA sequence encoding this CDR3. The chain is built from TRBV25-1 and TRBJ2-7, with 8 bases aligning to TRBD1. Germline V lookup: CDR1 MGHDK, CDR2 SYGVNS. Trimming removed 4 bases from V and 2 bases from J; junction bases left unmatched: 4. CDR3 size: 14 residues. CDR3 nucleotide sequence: TGTGCCAGCAGTGTCGGACAGGGAACCTACGAGCAGTACTTC. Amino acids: CASSVGQGTYEQYF.

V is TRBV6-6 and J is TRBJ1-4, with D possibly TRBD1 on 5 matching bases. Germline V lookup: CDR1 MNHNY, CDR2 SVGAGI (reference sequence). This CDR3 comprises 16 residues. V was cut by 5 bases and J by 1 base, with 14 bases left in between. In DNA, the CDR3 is TGTGCCAGCAGTCACCGGGACCCGCTAACTAATGAAAAACTGTTTTTT. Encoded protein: CASSHRDPLTNEKLFF.

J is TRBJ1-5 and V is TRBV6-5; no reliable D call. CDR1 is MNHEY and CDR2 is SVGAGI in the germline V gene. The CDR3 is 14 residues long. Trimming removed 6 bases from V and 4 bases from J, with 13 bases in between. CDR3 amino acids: CASSPTNGNQPQHF. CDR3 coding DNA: TGTGCCAGCAGCCCAACGAACGGGAATCAGCCCCAGCATTTT.

The CDR3 nucleotides read TGTGCCAGCAGCCGGAGGGAGGGCTACGAGCAGTACTTC. This encodes CASSRREGYEQYF. J is TRBJ2-7 and V is TRBV6-6, with 7 bases fitting TRBD2. Trimming took 6 bases from V and 3 from J; bases not matched to a gene: 5. Germline V CDR1 and CDR2: MNHNY, SVGAGI (reference sequence). The length of the CDR3 is 13 residues.

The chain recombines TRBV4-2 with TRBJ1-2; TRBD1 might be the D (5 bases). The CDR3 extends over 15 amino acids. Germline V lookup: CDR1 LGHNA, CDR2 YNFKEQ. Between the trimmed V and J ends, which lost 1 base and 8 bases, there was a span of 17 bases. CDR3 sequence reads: CASSQAGGKTVGYTF. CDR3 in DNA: TGTGCCAGCAGCCAAGCTGGGGGGAAGACGGTCGGCTACACCTTC.

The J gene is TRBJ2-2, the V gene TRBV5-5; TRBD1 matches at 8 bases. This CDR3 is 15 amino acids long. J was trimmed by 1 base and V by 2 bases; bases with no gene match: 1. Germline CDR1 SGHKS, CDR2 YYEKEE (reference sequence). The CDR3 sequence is CASSFGQGNTGELFF. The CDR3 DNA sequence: TGTGCCAGCAGCTTCGGACAGGGGAACACCGGGGAGCTGTTTTTT.

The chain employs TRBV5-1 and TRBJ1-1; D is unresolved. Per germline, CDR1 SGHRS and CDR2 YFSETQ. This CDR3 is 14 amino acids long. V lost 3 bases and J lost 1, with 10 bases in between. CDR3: CASSSGPSNTEAFF. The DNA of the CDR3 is TGCGCCAGCAGCTCGGGCCCTTCGAACACTGAAGCTTTCTTT. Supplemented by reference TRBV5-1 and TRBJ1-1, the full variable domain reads KAGVTQTPRYLIKTRGQQVTLSCSPISGHRSVSWYQQTPGQGLQFLFEYFSETQRNKGNFPGRFSGRQFSNSRSEMNVSTLELGDSALYLCASSSGPSNTEAFFGQGTRLTVV.

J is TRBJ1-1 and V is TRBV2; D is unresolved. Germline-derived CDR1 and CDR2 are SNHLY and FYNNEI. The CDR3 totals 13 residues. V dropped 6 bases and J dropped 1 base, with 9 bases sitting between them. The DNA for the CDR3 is TGTGCCAGCAGAACCCCTGAGAACACTGAAGCTTTCTTT. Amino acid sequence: CASRTPENTEAFF.

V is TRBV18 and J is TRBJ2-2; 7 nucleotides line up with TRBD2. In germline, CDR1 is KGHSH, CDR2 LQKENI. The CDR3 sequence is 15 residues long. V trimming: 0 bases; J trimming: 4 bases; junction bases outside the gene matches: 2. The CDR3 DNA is TGTGCCAGCTCACCACCGCGGGGGTCCACCGGGGAGCTGTTTTTT. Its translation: CASSPPRGSTGELFF.

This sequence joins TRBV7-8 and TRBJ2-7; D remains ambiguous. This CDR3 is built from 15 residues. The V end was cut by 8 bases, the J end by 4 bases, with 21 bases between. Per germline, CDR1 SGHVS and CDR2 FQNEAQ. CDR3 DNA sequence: TGTGCCAGCGGCATGATGTCGGCAGCTTCTTACGAGCAGTACTTC. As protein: CASGMMSAASYEQYF.